The 26 T cell receptor beta chains below were found in one sample sequenced in a study of shared clonotypes between healthy human individuals. Clones were sequenced by immunoSEQ multiplex PCR, and TCRdb holds only the in-frame ones, with some missing. This sample has about 2.5 million clones, with approximately 90% found just once. The specimen was naive CD4+ T cells from PBMCs. Subset defined: CD45RA+ positively selected. These receptors were taken from a man aged 18 to 30 in good health. Some clones in this sample may be carry-over from other donors' samples.

V and J are TRBV7-8 and TRBJ2-7, with D tentatively TRBD1 (5 bases). CDR1 SGHVS and CDR2 FQNEAQ come from the germline V gene. Trimming cost V 1 base and J 5 bases, with 15 bases left between them. The CDR3 totals 15 residues. The CDR3 bases are TGTGCCAGCAGCTTAGGGGGCAGGTCCAGGGACGAGCAGTACTTC. It codes for CASSLGGRSRDEQYF.

The rearrangement uses TRBV7-9 and TRBJ1-3; D ambiguous. This CDR3 spans 14 amino acids. Looked up from germline, CDR1 is SEHNR and CDR2 is FQNEAQ (reference sequence). The V end lost 2 bases, the J end lost 1 base, and 6 bases lay between the germline ends. The CDR3 protein is CASSLIGSGNTIYF. In DNA, the CDR3 is TGTGCCAGCAGCTTAATTGGGTCTGGAAACACCATATATTTT.

This clone was counted once. This chain connects TRBV7-2 to TRBJ2-1, with TRBD2 matching 13 bases. CDR1 and CDR2 (germline): SGHTA, FQGNSA. The CDR3 contains 18 residues. Losses at the gene ends were 2 bases for V and 8 bases for J; bases not matched to a gene: 12. The DNA of the CDR3 is TGTGCCAGCAGCTTATTGTCAACTAGCGGGAGGGTCGCCGATGAGCAGTTCTTC. Protein: CASSLLSTSGRVADEQFF.

The chain has TRBV28 and TRBJ2-1, with a weak D call TRBD2 (5 bases). Germline assignment: CDR1 MDHEN and CDR2 SYDVKM. CDR3 length equals 12 residues. Trimming left V 4 bases short and J 10 bases short, with 11 bases between. Written as DNA, the CDR3 is TGTGCCAGCAGTTCCCCCGTAGCGGAGCAGTTCTTC. Translated: CASSSPVAEQFF. Full variable domain (rest looked up from reference TRBV28 and TRBJ2-1): DVKVTQSSRYLVKRTGEKVFLECVQDMDHENMFWYRQDPGLGLRLIYFSYDVKMKEKGDIPEGYSVSREKKERFSLILESASTNQTSMYLCASSSPVAEQFFGPGTRLTVL.

This chain connects TRBV2 to TRBJ2-1; 7 bases match TRBD2. With 7 bases clipped from V and 3 bases from J, the junction kept 15 bases outside the gene matches. The CDR3 has 17 residues. Germline V gene data show CDR1 as SNHLY and CDR2 as FYNNEI. In nucleotides, the CDR3 is TGTGCCAGCATGGCGGGAGTATTTCGTGGGGGCTACAATGAGCAGTTCTTC. It specifies CASMAGVFRGGYNEQFF.

The rearrangement uses TRBV6-5 and TRBJ1-2; D unclear. Trimming left V 0 bases short and J 7 bases short, with 18 bases between. The germline V gene has CDR1 MNHEY and CDR2 SVGAGI. CDR3 size: 16 residues. In DNA form, the CDR3 reads TGTGCCAGCAGTTACTCGCAGAAAGGCGTCTCGACTGGCTACACCTTC. Translating gives CASSYSQKGVSTGYTF.

In regard to this clone: In the same sample, other DNA sequences code for this CDR3. The chain is built from TRBV29-1 and TRBJ1-3, with D unclear. CDR1 is SQVTM and CDR2 is ANQGSEA in the germline V gene. Trimming cost V 6 bases and J 3 bases, with 6 bases left between them. The CDR3 is made up of 11 amino acids. CDR3 bases: TGCAGCGTGGCTAGTGGAAACACCATATATTTT. Its translation: CSVASGNTIYF.

The chain carries TRBV28 and TRBJ2-1, with D perhaps matching TRBD1 (5 bases). This CDR3 spans 16 amino acids. Per the germline V gene, CDR1 is MDHEN and CDR2 is SYDVKM. Trimming stripped 1 base from V and 1 base from J, with 11 bases between. CDR3 loop: CASSLYAGLSYNEQFF. The CDR3 DNA reads as TGTGCCAGCAGTTTATATGCAGGGCTATCCTACAATGAGCAGTTCTTC.

This clone was counted a few times. V is TRBV9 and J is TRBJ1-1; D gene ambiguous. V lost 6 bases and J 2 bases, leaving 17 bases between the germline ends. CDR1 SGDLS and CDR2 YYNGEE come from the germline V gene. The CDR3 runs to 15 residues. The CDR3 bases are TGTGCCAGCAACCCCGGAGGCCACTCAAACACTGAAGCTTTCTTT. Translation gives CASNPGGHSNTEAFF.

The genes are TRBV30 and TRBJ2-7; 9 positions match TRBD2. V lost 0 bases, J lost 3 bases, and 6 bases stayed unmatched. Germline V gene sequence: CDR1 GTSNPN, CDR2 SVGIG (reference sequence). This CDR3 is built from 15 residues. The CDR3 sequence: CAWSVRREGFYEQYF. CDR3 DNA: TGTGCCTGGAGTGTACGGCGGGAGGGCTTCTACGAGCAGTACTTC.

This rearrangement joins TRBV29-1 to TRBJ2-3; the match to TRBD2 covers 8 bases. CDR1 is SQVTM and CDR2 is ANQGSEA in the germline V gene. This CDR3 region has 13 residues. CDR3 sequence (DNA): TGCAGTGCTATAGCGGGGAGCACAGATACGCAGTATTTT. Amino acids: CSAIAGSTDTQYF.

Concerning this clone itself: This CDR3 is also generated by other DNA sequences in the sample. V gene TRBV6-5 combines with J gene TRBJ2-6; the D gene is possibly TRBD2 (5 bases). The CDR3 consists of 15 residues. The germline V and J ends were trimmed by 2 bases and 4 bases, with 9 bases remaining between them. CDR1 is MNHEY, CDR2 SVGAGI, per germline. The CDR3 DNA reads TGTGCCAGCAGTTACGAGGGTGCAGGGGCCAACGTCCTGACTTTC. It translates to CASSYEGAGANVLTF.

This chain joins TRBV7-2 and TRBJ2-7; no reliable D call. The V gene lost 5 bases and the J gene lost 6 bases, with 11 bases spanning the gap. The CDR3 is made up of 12 amino acids. Germline CDR1 reads SGHTA; CDR2 reads FQGNSA. For the CDR3, the DNA is TGTGCCAGCAGCCGAGAATCCCCCGAGCAGTACTTC. This translates into CASSRESPEQYF. The whole variable domain, remainder taken from reference TRBV7-2 and TRBJ2-7, is GAGVSQSPSNKVTEKGKDVELRCDPISGHTALYWYRQSLGQGLEFLIYFQGNSAPDKSGLPSDRFSAERTGGSVSTLTIQRTQQEDSAVYLCASSRESPEQYFGPGTRLTVT.

V is TRBV7-9 and J is TRBJ2-2, with D perhaps assigned TRBD1 or TRBD2 (5 bases each). CDR1 is SEHNR, CDR2 FQNEAQ, per germline (reference sequence). V was pared by 8 bases and J by 4 bases, with 17 bases between. The CDR3 totals 15 residues. The CDR3 region has the DNA TGTGCCAGCTTCCCCGGGGCAGCCGCCACCGGGGAGCTGTTTTTT. Its protein is CASFPGAAATGELFF.

The chain has TRBV15 and TRBJ2-3; unclear D gene. Germline CDR1 is LNHNV and CDR2 is YYDKDF (reference sequence). The V end lost 0 bases, the J end lost 4 bases, and 14 bases lay between the germline ends. The CDR3 loop spans 16 amino acids. DNA of the CDR3: TGTGCCACCAGCAGAGAGCTCTCCGGGCTGCCAGATACGCAGTATTTT. Encoded protein: CATSRELSGLPDTQYF. Combining the CDR3 with reference TRBV15 and TRBJ2-3 gives the whole variable domain DAMVIQNPRYQVTQFGKPVTLSCSQTLNHNVMYWYQQKSSQAPKLLFHYYDKDFNNEADTPDNFQSRRPNTSFCFLDIRSPGLGDTAMYLCATSRELSGLPDTQYFGPGTRLTVL.

The chain uses TRBV7-9 and TRBJ1-5; TRBD1 might be the D (5 bases). In germline, CDR1 is SEHNR, CDR2 FQNEAQ (reference sequence). V was pared by 5 bases and J by 6 bases, with 17 bases between. The CDR3 sequence is 15 residues long. The CDR3 reads CASSTGGTEGQPQHF. CDR3 coding DNA: TGTGCCAGCAGCACAGGTGGTACAGAGGGTCAGCCCCAGCATTTT.

Comments on this clone: In the same sample, other DNA sequences code for this CDR3. This chain uses TRBV6-5 with TRBJ2-7, with D tentatively TRBD2 (5 bases). Germline V gene lookup returns CDR1 MNHEY and CDR2 SVGAGI. This CDR3 contains 13 residues. The ends were cut back, 2 bases at V and 4 bases at J, with 9 bases in the middle. CDR3 region: CASSYPGTYEQYF. CDR3 bases: TGTGCCAGCAGTTACCCGGGAACTTACGAGCAGTACTTC.

V gene TRBV19 combines with J gene TRBJ1-5; 9 nucleotides match TRBD1. Germline V gene lookup returns CDR1 LNHDA and CDR2 SQIVND (reference sequence). V lost 8 bases, J lost 3 bases, and 5 bases stayed unmatched. This CDR3 spans 14 amino acids. CDR3 DNA: TGTGCCAGTGGTCGGACAGGGGTCAATCAGCCCCAGCATTTT. This gives the protein CASGRTGVNQPQHF. Combining the CDR3 with reference TRBV19 and TRBJ1-5 gives the whole variable domain DGGITQSPKYLFRKEGQNVTLSCEQNLNHDAMYWYRQDPGQGLRLIYYSQIVNDFQKGDIAEGYSVSREKKESFPLTVTSAQKNPTAFYLCASGRTGVNQPQHFGDGTRLSIL.

The CDR3 nucleotides read TGTGCCAGCAAGTGGGGACTAGCGGGACAATCGGAGCTGTTTTTT. Encoded protein: CASKWGLAGQSELFF. The chain combines TRBV6-1 with TRBJ2-2; the match to TRBD2 covers 13 bases. The CDR3 loop spans 15 amino acids. Germline V CDR1 and CDR2: MNHNS, SASEGT. Trimming at V came to 7 bases and at J to 10 bases, leaving 9 bases not matched to a gene.

The CDR3 nucleotides are TGTGCCAGCAGTTACTCGAGAGGGAGACTGTTTTTT. Protein: CASSYSRGRLFF. V and J are TRBV6-5 and TRBJ1-4; D remains unclear. V was cut by 0 bases and J by 13 bases, with 9 bases left in between. This CDR3 comprises 12 residues. CDR1 and CDR2 from the germline V gene are MNHEY and SVGAGI.

For this clone: In the same sample, other DNA sequences code for this CDR3. V gene TRBV30 combines with J gene TRBJ1-2; maybe TRBD1 (5 bases). Trimming took off 2 bases at V and 7 bases at J, with 8 bases between the two ends. The CDR3 covers 11 residues. The V gene's germline CDR1 is GTSNPN and CDR2 SVGIG (reference sequence). CDR3 nucleotide sequence: TGTGCCTGGAGTTCCGGGGGTGGCTACACCTTC. Encoded protein: CAWSSGGGYTF.

The V call is TRBV2, the J call TRBJ1-5; 7 bases are a match to TRBD1. V was pared by 5 bases and J by 7 bases, with 17 bases of the junction left unmatched. This CDR3 region has 17 residues. Germline assignment: CDR1 SNHLY and CDR2 FYNNEI. In DNA, the CDR3 is TGTGCCAGCAGTCTATCTACAGGGGTCGTAGGCAGCCAGCCCCAGCATTTT. Translated, it gives CASSLSTGVVGSQPQHF.

The chain is built from TRBV2 and TRBJ1-1; D is undetermined. Germline lookup yields CDR1 SNHLY and CDR2 FYNNEI. Trimming left V 4 bases short and J 1 base short, with 7 bases between. The CDR3 is 13 residues long. CDR3 bases: TGTGCCAGCAGTGTTCAGAGGAACACTGAAGCTTTCTTT. Protein: CASSVQRNTEAFF.

This chain joins TRBV5-1 and TRBJ1-2; 8 nucleotides line up with TRBD1. Germline V gene lookup returns CDR1 SGHRS and CDR2 YFSETQ. The CDR3 covers 15 residues. Trimming at V came to 0 bases and at J to 8 bases, leaving 9 bases not matched to a gene. CDR3 loop: CASSLGTGLEGGYTF. The CDR3 region has the DNA TGCGCCAGCAGCTTGGGGACAGGGCTCGAGGGGGGCTACACCTTC.

The chain recombines TRBV19 with TRBJ2-7; 11 positions agree with TRBD2. The CDR3 spans 17 residues. J was trimmed by 2 bases and V by 5 bases; bases with no gene match: 11. Germline V gene data show CDR1 as LNHDA and CDR2 as SQIVND (reference sequence). The CDR3 bases are TGTGCCAGTAGTGCCACCCTTAGCGGGGGGGATACCTACGAGCAGTACTTC. Translation: CASSATLSGGDTYEQYF.

This chain connects TRBV10-3 to TRBJ1-4, with a weak D call TRBD1 (6 bases). Germline V gene sequence: CDR1 ENHRY, CDR2 SYGVKD. Trimming removed 5 bases at V and 0 bases at J, with 10 bases between. The CDR3 is made up of 15 amino acids. CDR3 loop: CAISSGHPTNEKLFF. For the CDR3, the DNA is TGTGCCATCAGTTCGGGACACCCAACTAATGAAAAACTGTTTTTT.